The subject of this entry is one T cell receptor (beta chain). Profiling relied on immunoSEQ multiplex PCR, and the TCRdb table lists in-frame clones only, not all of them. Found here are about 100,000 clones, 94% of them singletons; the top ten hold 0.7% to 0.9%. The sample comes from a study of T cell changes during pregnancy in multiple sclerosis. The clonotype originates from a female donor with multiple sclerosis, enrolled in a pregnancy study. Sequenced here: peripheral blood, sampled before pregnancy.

The CDR3 DNA follows: TGCAGCGTTGTAGGGCAGGGGAGCTACGAGCAGTACTTC. Its translation: CSVVGQGSYEQYF. The chain employs TRBV29-1 and TRBJ2-7; D possibly corresponds to TRBD1 (6 bases). The germline gives CDR1 SQVTM, CDR2 ANQGSEA. The CDR3 length is 13 residues. The germline V and J ends were trimmed by 4 bases and 3 bases, with 13 bases remaining between them.